The clone carrying this T cell receptor (beta chain) was counted a few times. Antigen unknown. TCRdb's table, derived via immunoSEQ multiplex PCR, lists solely in-frame clones and lacks some. Of around 26,000 clones listed, 79% are singletons. The CDR3 runs to 16 residues. Germline assignment: CDR1 LGHNA and CDR2 YNFKEQ. The V end lost 0 bases, the J end lost 2 bases, and 14 bases lay between the germline ends. The entry originates in a study of OX40 agonist ivuxolimab in advanced cancers. At the level of the study: Three patients, one with hepatocellular carcinoma and two with cutaneous melanoma, responded partially. Broader study findings: Within 6 weeks, CD4+ and CD8+ blood T cells expanded clonally at 0.1 to 3.0 mg/kg.

The sequencing used CD4+ or CD8+ T cells sorted from blood, collected in a trial of the OX40 agonist ivuxolimab. The V gene is TRBV4-2, the J gene TRBJ2-7; D ambiguous. The origin of this receptor is an adult with an advanced solid tumor such as melanoma, head and neck, liver or kidney cancer. The DNA for the CDR3 is TGTGCCAGCAGCCAAGATCCTGGTATTGGAACCTACGAGCAGTACTTC. Protein sequence: CASSQDPGIGTYEQYF.